The 4 T cell receptor beta chains given below trace back to one sample, sequenced in a study of blood T cells in healthy people across ages. Then a second PCR, running roughly 7 to 11 cycles, was carried out with a sample-barcoded 5' primer and a J-beta primer mix. TCRdb recomputed calls from the 5' RACE reads with MiXCR, one row per CDR3 protein. The data hold around 800,000 distinct CDR3 sequences, with 50% to 65% observed a single time. The specimen was blood. The receptor set was obtained from a man at least 80 years old in good health.

V is TRBV20-1 and J is TRBJ1-1; TRBD1 is a possible D gene (5 bases). CDR1 DFQATT and CDR2 SNEGSKA come from the germline V gene (reference sequence). This CDR3 spans 16 amino acids. V was trimmed by 6 bases and J by 0 bases, leaving 20 bases between them. Here the CDR3 reads CSAKKWGQKMNTEAFF. In DNA form, the CDR3 reads TGCAGTGCCAAGAAGTGGGGCCAGAAGATGAACACTGAAGCTTTCTTT.

This clonotype was counted only a few times. For the CDR3, the DNA is TGTGCCAGCAGCCAAGAGGGGCCGGGTAGTACCTACGAGCAGTACTTC. It encodes CASSQEGPGSTYEQYF. This sequence joins TRBV4-2 and TRBJ2-7; possibly TRBD1 for D (5 bases). Trimming took off 0 bases at V and 2 bases at J, with 14 bases between the two ends. The CDR3 extends over 16 amino acids. From germline, CDR1 is LGHNA and CDR2 YNFKEQ.

This chain connects TRBV6-2 or TRBV6-3 to TRBJ1-1; 8 bases agree with TRBD1. Germline V gives CDR1 MNHEY, CDR2 SVGEGT. The CDR3 is made up of 12 amino acids. V gave up 5 bases and J gave up 7 bases; unmatched junction bases: 3. The CDR3 region has the DNA TGTGCCAGCAGTGTCGACAGGGGTGAAGCTTTCTTT. As protein: CASSVDRGEAFF.

The chain links TRBV20-1 to TRBJ2-5; a possible D gene is TRBD2 (5 bases). Germline lookup yields CDR1 DFQATT and CDR2 SNEGSKA (reference sequence). The CDR3 length is 13 residues. V lost 5 bases, J lost 13 bases, and 23 bases lay in between. CDR3 amino acids: CSARELNTGELYF. In DNA, the CDR3 is TGCAGTGCTCGGGAACTGAACACCGGGGAGCTGTACTTC.